This T cell receptor (beta chain) originates from a study of T cell responses to AZD1222 COVID-19 vaccine. Generated by immunoSEQ multiplex PCR, the TCRdb table keeps only in-frame clones and is missing some. The table shows 140,000 or so clones, with roughly 91% occurring only once. Trimming took 0 bases from V and 1 from J; bases not matched to a gene: 8. The germline V gene has CDR1 SGDLS and CDR2 YYNGEE. The CDR3 has 19 amino acids. Whole-study findings and limits: With two AZD1222 doses given, Spike-specific TCR breadth and depth both rose. Of the AZD1222 recipients, only 5 or 6 were seropositive at baseline. A reported finding is that nearly half of spike-specific TCRs target unmutated variant regions.

A remark on this clone: Its antigen is unknown.

This TCR was sampled from an adult who received the AZD1222 COVID-19 vaccine. The V call is TRBV9, the J call TRBJ2-2; 11 bases line up with TRBD2. The specimen comprised peripheral blood, sampled 28 days after the second AZD1222 dose. This CDR3 reads CASSVGPASGGKNTGELFF. The CDR3 DNA sequence: TGTGCCAGCAGCGTAGGGCCGGCTAGCGGGGGGAAGAACACCGGGGAGCTGTTTTTT. Supplemented by reference TRBV9 and TRBJ2-2, the full variable domain reads DSGVTQTPKHLITATGQRVTLRCSPRSGDLSVYWYQQSLDQGLQFLIQYYNGEERAKGNILERFSAQQFPDLHSELNLSSLELGDSALYFCASSVGPASGGKNTGELFFGEGSRLTVL.